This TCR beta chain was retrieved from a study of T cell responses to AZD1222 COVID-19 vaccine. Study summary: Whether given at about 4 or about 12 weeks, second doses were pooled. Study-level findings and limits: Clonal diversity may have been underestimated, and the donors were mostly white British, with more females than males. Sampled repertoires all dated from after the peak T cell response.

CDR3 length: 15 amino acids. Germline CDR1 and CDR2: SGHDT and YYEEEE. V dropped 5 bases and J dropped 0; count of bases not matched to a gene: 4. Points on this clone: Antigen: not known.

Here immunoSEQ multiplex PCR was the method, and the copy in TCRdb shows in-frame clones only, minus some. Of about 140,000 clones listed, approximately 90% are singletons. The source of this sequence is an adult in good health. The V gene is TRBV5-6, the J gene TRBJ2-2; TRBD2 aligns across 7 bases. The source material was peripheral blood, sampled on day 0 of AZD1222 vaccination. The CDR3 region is CASSFSGPNTGELFF. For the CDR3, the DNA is TGTGCCAGCAGTTTTAGCGGGCCGAACACCGGGGAGCTGTTTTTT.